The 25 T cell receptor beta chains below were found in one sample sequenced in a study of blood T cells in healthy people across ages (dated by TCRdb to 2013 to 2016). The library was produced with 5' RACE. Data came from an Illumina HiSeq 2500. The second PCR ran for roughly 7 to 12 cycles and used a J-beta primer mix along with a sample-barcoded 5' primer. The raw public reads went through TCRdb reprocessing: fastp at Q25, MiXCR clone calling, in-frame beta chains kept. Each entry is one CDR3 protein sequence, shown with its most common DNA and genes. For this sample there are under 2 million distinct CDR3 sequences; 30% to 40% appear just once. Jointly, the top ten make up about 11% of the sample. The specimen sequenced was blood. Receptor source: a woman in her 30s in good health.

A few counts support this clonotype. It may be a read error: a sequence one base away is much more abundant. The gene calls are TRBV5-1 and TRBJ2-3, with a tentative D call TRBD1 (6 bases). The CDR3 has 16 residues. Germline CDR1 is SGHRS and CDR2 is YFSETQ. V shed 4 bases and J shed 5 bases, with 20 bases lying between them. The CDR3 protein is CASSELNRAAVDTQYF. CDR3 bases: TGCGCCAGCAGCGAATTGAACAGGGCGGCGGTAGATACGCAGTATTTT.

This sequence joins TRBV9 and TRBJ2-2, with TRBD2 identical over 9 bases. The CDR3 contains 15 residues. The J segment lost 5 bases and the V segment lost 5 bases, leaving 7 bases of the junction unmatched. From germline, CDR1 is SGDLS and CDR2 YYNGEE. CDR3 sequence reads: CASRETSGKTGELFF. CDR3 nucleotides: TGTGCCAGCAGGGAGACTAGCGGAAAAACCGGGGAGCTGTTTTTT.

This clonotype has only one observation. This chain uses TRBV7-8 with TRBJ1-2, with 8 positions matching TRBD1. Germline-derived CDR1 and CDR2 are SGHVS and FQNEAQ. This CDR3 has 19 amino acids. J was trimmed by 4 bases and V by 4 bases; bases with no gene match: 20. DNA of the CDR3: TGTGCCAGCAGCTACGGCCGAGGGAGAAGGACAGGGACTTTCTATGGCTACACCTTC. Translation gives CASSYGRGRRTGTFYGYTF.

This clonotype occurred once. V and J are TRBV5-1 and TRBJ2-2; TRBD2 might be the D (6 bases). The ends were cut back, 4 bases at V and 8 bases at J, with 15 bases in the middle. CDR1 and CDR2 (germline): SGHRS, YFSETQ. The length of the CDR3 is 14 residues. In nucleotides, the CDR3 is TGCGCCAGCAGCCGTAGCGGCCCAGAGGGGGAGCTGTTTTTT. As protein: CASSRSGPEGELFF. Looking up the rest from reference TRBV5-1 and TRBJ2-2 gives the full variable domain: KAGVTQTPRYLIKTRGQQVTLSCSPISGHRSVSWYQQTPGQGLQFLFEYFSETQRNKGNFPGRFSGRQFSNSRSEMNVSTLELGDSALYLCASSRSGPEGELFFGEGSRLTVL.

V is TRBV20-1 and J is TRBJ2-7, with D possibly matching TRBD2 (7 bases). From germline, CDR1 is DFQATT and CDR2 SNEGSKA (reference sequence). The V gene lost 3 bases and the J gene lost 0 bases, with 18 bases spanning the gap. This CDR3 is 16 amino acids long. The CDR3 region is CSASLMGGRPSYEQYF. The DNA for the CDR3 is TGCAGTGCTAGCCTTATGGGGGGGCGACCCTCCTACGAGCAGTACTTC.

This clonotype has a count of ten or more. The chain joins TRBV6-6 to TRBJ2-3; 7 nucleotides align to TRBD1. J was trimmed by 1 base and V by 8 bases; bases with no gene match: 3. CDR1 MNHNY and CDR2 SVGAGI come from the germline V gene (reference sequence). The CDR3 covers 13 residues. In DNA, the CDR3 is TGTGCCAGCGGAGGACAGGGCACAGATACGCAGTATTTT. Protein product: CASGGQGTDTQYF.

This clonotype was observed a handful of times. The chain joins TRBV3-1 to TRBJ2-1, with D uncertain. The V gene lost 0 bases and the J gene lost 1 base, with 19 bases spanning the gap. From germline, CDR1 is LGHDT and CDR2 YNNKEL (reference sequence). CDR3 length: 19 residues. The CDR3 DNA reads TGTGCCAGCAGCCAAGAAGGTCAGACGGGCCTCGCTTCCTACAATGAGCAGTTCTTC. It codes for CASSQEGQTGLASYNEQFF.

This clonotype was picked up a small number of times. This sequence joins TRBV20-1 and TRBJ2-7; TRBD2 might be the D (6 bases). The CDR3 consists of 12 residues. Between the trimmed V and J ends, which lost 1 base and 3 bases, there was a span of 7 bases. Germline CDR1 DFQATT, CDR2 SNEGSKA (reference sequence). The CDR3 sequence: CSARGLVYEQYF. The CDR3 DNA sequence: TGCAGTGCTAGAGGACTAGTCTACGAGCAGTACTTC.

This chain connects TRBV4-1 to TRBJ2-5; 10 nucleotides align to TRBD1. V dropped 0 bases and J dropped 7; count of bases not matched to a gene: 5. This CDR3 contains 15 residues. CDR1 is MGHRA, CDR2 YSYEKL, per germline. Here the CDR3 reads CASSQDRTGGATQYF. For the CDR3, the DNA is TGCGCCAGCAGCCAAGATAGGACAGGGGGGGCGACCCAGTACTTC.

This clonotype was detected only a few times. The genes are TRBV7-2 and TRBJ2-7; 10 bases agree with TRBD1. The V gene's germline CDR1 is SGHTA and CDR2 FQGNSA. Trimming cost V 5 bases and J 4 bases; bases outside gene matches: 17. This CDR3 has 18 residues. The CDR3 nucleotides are TGTGCCAGCAGCCGCACCGTCTATTTCCGGGACAGGGGATACGAGCAGTACTTC. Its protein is CASSRTVYFRDRGYEQYF. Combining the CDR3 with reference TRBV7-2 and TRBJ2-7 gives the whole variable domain GAGVSQSPSNKVTEKGKDVELRCDPISGHTALYWYRQSLGQGLEFLIYFQGNSAPDKSGLPSDRFSAERTGGSVSTLTIQRTQQEDSAVYLCASSRTVYFRDRGYEQYFGPGTRLTVT.

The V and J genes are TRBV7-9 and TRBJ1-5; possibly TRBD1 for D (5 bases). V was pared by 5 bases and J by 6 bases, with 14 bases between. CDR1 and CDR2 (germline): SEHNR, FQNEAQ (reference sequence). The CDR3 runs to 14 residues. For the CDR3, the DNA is TGTGCCAGCAGCCCGGACGGCCAGGGTCAGCCCCAGCATTTT. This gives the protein CASSPDGQGQPQHF.

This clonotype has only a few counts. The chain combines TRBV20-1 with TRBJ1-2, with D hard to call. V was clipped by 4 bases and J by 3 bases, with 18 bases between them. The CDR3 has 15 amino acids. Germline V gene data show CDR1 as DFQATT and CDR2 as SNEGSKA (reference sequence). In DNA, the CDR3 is TGCAGTGCTAAAGAATCCGTCCAGCCCCACTATGGCTACACCTTC. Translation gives CSAKESVQPHYGYTF.

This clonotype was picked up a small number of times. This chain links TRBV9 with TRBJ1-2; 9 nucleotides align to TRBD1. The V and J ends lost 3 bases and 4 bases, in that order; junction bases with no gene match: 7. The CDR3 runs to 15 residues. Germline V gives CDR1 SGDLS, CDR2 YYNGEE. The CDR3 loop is CASSGTGTGSYGYTF. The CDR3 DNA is TGTGCCAGCAGCGGAACCGGGACAGGGTCCTATGGCTACACCTTC.

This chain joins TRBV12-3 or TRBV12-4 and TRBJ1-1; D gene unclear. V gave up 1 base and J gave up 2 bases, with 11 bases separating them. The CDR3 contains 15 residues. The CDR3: CASSLGAATNTEAFF. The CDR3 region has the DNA TGTGCCAGCAGTTTAGGAGCAGCTACAAACACTGAAGCTTTCTTT.

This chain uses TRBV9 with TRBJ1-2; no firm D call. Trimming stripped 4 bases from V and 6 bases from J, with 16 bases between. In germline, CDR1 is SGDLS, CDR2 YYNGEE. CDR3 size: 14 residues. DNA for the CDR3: TGTGCCAGCAGCCAGAGGGAGTCCTATGATGGCTACACCTTC. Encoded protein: CASSQRESYDGYTF.

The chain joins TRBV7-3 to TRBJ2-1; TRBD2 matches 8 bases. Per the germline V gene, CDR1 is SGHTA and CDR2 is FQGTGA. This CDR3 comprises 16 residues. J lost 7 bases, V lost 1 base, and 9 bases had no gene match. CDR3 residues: CASSLNGGAKRNEQFF. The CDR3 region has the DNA TGTGCCAGCAGCTTAAACGGGGGGGCAAAGAGGAATGAGCAGTTCTTC. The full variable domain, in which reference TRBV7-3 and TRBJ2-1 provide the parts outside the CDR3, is GAGVSQTPSNKVTEKGKYVELRCDPISGHTALYWYRQSLGQGPEFLIYFQGTGAADDSGLPNDRFFAVRPEGSVSTLKIQRTERGDSAVYLCASSLNGGAKRNEQFFGPGTRLTVL.

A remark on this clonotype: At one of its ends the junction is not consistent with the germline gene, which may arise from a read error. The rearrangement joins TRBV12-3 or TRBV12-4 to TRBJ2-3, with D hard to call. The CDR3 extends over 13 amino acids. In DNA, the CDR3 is TGTGCCAGCAGTTCCAGCGCGGCAGATACGCGGTATTTT. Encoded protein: CASSSSAADTRYF.

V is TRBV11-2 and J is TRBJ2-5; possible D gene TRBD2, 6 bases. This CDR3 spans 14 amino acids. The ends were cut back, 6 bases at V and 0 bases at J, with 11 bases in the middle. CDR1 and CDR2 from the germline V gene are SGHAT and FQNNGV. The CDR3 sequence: CASRPRLDQETQYF. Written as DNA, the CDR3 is TGTGCCAGCAGGCCGAGACTAGACCAAGAGACCCAGTACTTC. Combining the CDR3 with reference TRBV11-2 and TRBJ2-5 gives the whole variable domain EAGVAQSPRYKIIEKRQSVAFWCNPISGHATLYWYQQILGQGPKLLIQFQNNGVVDDSQLPKDRFSAERLKGVDSTLKIQPAKLEDSAVYLCASRPRLDQETQYFGPGTRLLVL.

The CDR3 protein is CSAGGRPAGATDTQYF. The CDR3 nucleotides read TGCAGTGCTGGTGGTCGCCCAGCGGGGGCCACAGATACGCAGTATTTT. The genes are TRBV20-1 and TRBJ2-3; 8 bases line up with TRBD2. The ends lost 5 bases at V and 2 bases at J; junction bases unmatched: 12. Per the germline V gene, CDR1 is DFQATT and CDR2 is SNEGSKA (reference sequence). The CDR3 covers 16 residues.

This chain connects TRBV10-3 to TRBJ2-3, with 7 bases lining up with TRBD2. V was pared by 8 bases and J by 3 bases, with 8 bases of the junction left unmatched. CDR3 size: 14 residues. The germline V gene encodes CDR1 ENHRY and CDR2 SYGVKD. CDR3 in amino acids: CAIGTGGWTDTQYF. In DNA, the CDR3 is TGTGCCATCGGGACGGGGGGATGGACAGATACGCAGTATTTT.

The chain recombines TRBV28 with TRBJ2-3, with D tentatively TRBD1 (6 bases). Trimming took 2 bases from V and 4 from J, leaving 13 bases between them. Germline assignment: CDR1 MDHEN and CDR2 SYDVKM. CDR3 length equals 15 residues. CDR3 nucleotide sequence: TGTGCCAGCAGTTTAACAGGGATACTCTCAGATACGCAGTATTTT. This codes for CASSLTGILSDTQYF.

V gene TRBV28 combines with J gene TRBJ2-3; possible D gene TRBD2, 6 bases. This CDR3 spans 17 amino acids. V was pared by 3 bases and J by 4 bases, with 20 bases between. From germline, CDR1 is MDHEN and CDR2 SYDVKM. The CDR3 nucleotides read TGTGCCAGCAGTTTTATTGGGACTCTGACTCGCGCAGATACGCAGTATTTT. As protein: CASSFIGTLTRADTQYF.

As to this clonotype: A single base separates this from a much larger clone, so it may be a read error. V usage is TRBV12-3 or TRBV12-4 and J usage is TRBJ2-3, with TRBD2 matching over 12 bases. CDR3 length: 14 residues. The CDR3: CASSPLAGGDAQYF. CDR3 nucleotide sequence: TGTGCCAGCAGTCCACTAGCGGGAGGAGATGCGCAGTATTTT.

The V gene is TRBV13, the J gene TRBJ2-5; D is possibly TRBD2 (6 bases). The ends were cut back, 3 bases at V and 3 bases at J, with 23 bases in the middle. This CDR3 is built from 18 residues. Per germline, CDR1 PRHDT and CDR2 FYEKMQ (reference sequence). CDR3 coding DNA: TGTGCCAGCAGCTTCCTGAGAGCGGGTAGCGAGACTGAAGAGACCCAGTACTTC. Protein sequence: CASSFLRAGSETEETQYF.

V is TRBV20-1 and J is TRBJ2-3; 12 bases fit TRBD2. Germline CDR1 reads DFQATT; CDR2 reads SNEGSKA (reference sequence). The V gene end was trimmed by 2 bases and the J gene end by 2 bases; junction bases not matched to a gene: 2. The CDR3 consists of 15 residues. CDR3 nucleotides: TGCAGTGCTAGATCTAGCGGGGGGGCCACAGATACGCAGTATTTT. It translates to CSARSSGGATDTQYF.